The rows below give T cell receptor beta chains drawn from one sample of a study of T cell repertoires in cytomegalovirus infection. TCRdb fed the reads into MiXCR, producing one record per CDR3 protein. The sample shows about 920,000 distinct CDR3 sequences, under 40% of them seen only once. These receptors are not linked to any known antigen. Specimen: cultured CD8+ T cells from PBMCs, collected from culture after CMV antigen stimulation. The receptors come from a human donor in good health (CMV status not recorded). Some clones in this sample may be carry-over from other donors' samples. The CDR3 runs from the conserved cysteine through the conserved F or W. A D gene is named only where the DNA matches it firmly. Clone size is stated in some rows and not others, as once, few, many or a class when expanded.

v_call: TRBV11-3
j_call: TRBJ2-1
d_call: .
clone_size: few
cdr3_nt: TGTGCCAGCAGCTTAGAGTGGGGGGCCACCCATGAGCAGTTCTTC
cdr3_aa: CASSLEWGATHEQFF

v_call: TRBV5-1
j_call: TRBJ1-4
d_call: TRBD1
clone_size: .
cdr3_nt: TGCGCCAGCAGCATATCAACAGGGGGAACTAATGAAAAACTGTTTTTT
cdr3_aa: CASSISTGGTNEKLFF

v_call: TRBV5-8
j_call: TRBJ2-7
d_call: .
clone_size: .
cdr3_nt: TGTGCCAGCAAGATCCCCCCTTACGAGCAGTACTTC
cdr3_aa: CASKIPPYEQYF

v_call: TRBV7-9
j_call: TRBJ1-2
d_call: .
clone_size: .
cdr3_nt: TGTGCCAGCAGCTTAGCGGACAGCCAGACCTATGGCTACACCTTC
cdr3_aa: CASSLADSQTYGYTF

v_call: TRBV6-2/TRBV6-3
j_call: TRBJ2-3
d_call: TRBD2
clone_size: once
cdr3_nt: TGTGCCAGCAGTGAAAGTTGGTCTAGCGGACTCAAAGATACGCAGTATTTT
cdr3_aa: CASSESWSSGLKDTQYF

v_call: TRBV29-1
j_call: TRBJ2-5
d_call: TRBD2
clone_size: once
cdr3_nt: TGCAGCGCCTGGACTAGCGGGGGGGCCGTCGGAGAGACCCAGTACTTC
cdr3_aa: CSAWTSGGAVGETQYF

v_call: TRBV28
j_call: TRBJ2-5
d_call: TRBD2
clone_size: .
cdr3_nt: TGTGCCAGCTCAGTTTTTGGGGGGGGAGAGACCCAGTACTTC
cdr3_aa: CASSVFGGGETQYF

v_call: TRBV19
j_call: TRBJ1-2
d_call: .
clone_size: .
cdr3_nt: TGTGCCGCAAAGGAAGGGGACCCACTTAACTATGGCTACACCTTC
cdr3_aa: CAAKEGDPLNYGYTF

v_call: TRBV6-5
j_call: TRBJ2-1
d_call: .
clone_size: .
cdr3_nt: TGTGCCAGCAGTTACGATGCTGGCGACAATGAGCAGTTCTTC
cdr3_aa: CASSYDAGDNEQFF

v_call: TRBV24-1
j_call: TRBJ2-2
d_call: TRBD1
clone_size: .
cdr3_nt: TGTGCCACCAGTGATAGACAGGGCTCCGGGGAGCTGTTTTTT
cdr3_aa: CATSDRQGSGELFF

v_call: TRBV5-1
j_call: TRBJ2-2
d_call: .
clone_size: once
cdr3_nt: TGCGCCAGCAGCAAGGGGACTGGGGCCGGGGAGCTGTTTTTT
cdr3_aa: CASSKGTGAGELFF

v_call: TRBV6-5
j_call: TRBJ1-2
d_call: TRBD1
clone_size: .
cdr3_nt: TGTGCCAGCAGTCCCTCCCCAACAGGGGGGAATGGCTACACCTTC
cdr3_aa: CASSPSPTGGNGYTF

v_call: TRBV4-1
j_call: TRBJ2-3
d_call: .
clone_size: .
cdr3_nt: TGTGCCAGCAGCCAAGATCCGGTAGATACGCAGTATTTT
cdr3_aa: CASSQDPVDTQYF

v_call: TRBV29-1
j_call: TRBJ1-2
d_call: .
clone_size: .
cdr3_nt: TGCAGCGTTGAACTCCGGCGGGAATATGGCTACACCTTC
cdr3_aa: CSVELRREYGYTF

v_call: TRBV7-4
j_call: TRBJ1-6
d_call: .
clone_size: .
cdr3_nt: TGTGCCAGCAGCCTGAGTAGGTCCTATAATTCACCCCTCCACTTT
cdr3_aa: CASSLSRSYNSPLHF

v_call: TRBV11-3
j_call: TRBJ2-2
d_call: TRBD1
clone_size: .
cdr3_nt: TGTGCCAGCAGCTTAGAGACCGGGACAGTCTACACCGGGGAGCTGTTTTTT
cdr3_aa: CASSLETGTVYTGELFF

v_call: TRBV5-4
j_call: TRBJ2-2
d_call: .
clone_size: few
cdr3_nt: TGTGCCAGCAGATTGACGAACACCGGGGAGCTGTTTTTT
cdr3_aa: CASRLTNTGELFF

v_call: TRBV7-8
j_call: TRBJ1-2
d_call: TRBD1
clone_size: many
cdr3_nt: TGTGCCAGCAGCTTTTACGTGGAGGGACAGCCGAACTATGGCTACACCTTC
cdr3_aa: CASSFYVEGQPNYGYTF

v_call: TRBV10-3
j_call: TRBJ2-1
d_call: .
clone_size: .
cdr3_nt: TGTGCCATCAGTGACCCAGGGCGCTCCTACAATGAGCAGTTCTTC
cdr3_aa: CAISDPGRSYNEQFF

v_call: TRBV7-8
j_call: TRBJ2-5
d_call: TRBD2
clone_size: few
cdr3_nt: TGTGCCAGCAGCCCCAGGCGGGGGGAAATCTTGGAGGAGACCCAGTACTTC
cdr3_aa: CASSPRRGEILEETQYF

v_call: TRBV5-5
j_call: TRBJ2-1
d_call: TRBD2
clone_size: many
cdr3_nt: TGTGCCAGCAGCTTGGGGAGGTCGGGGGGAATCAATGAGCAGTTCTTC
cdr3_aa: CASSLGRSGGINEQFF

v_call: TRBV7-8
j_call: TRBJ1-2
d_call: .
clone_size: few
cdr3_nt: TGTGCCAGCTGGGCGTATCCAGGGGAGAGGCGCTACACCTTC
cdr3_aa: CASWAYPGERRYTF

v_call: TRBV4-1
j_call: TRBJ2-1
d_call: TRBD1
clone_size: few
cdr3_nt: TGCGCCAGCAGCCCAGGGACAGGGGCCTCAGCCTACAATGAGCAGTTCTTC
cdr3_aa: CASSPGTGASAYNEQFF

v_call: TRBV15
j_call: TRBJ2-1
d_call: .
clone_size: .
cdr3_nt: TGTGCCACCAGCAGAAACAAATGGGCAGTTCAGGGCAATGAGCAGTTCTTC
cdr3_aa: CATSRNKWAVQGNEQFF

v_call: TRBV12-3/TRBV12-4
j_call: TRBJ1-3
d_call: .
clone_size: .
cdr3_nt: TGTGCCAGCAATACAGGCGTCTCTGGAAACACCATATATTTT
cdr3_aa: CASNTGVSGNTIYF

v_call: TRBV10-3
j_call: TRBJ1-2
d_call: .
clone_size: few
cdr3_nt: TGTGCCATCAGGACAGTAACCTATGGCTACACCTTC
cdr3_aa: CAIRTVTYGYTF

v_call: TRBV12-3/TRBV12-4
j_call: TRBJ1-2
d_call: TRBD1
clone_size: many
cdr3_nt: TGTGCCAGCAGCCCGGGACAGGGGATCTATGGCTACACCTTC
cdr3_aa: CASSPGQGIYGYTF

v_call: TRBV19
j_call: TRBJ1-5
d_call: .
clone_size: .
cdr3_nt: TGTGCCAGTACCACTAGGGATAGCAATCAGCCCCAGCATTTT
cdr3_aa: CASTTRDSNQPQHF

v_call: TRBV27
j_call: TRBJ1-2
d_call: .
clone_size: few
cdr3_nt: TGTGCCAGCAGTTCGGGCGTCTACTATGGCTACACCTTC
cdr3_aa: CASSSGVYYGYTF

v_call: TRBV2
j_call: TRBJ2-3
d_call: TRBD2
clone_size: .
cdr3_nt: TGTGCCAGCAGTACCGGGACTATCGACACAGATACGCAGTATTTT
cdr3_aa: CASSTGTIDTDTQYF

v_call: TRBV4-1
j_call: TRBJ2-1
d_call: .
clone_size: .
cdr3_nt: TGCGCCAGCAGCATCTCGGCCAGTAACAATGAGCAGTTCTTC
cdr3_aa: CASSISASNNEQFF

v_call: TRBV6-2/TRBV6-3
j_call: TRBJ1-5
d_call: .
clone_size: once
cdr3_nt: TGTGCCAGCAGTTTCTTCCCCGGGAGTGGGAGCAATCAGCCCCAGCATTTT
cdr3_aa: CASSFFPGSGSNQPQHF

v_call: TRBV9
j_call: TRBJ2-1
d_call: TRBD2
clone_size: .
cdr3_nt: TGTGCCAGCAGCGTAGAGGTTAGCGGGGCGAGCAATGAGCAGTTCTTC
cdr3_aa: CASSVEVSGASNEQFF

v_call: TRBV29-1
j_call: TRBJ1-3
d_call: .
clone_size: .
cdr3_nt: TGCAGCGTTGAGTTATGGGGGCAAGGAAACACCATATATTTT
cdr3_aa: CSVELWGQGNTIYF

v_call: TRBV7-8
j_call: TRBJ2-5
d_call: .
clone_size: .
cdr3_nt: TGTACCAGCAGCTTACGGCAAAGTTGGCGGGAGACCCAGTACTTC
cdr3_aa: CTSSLRQSWRETQYF

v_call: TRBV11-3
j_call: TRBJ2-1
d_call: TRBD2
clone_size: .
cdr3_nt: TGTGCCAGCAGCCCCAGACCGACTAGCGGGGGGCTCGACCCCTCCTACAATGAGCAGTTCTTC
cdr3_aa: CASSPRPTSGGLDPSYNEQFF

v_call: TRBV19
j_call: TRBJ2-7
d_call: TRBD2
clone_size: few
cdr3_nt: TGTGCCAGTAGTATTCTGGCTAGCGGGGGGCCCTACGAGCAGTACTTC
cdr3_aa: CASSILASGGPYEQYF

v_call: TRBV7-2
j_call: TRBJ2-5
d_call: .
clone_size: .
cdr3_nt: TGTGCCAGCAGCTTGGGGGCTACCTACCAAGAGACCCAGTACTTC
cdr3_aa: CASSLGATYQETQYF